This T cell receptor beta chain derives from a study of blood T cell repertoires in COVID-19. Study context: In each case, the material was cDNA or gDNA derived from T cells, B-cell-depleted T cells, or PBMCs.

Germline CDR1 SQVTM, CDR2 ANQGSEA. With V trimmed by 3 bases and J by 5 bases, 10 bases remained unmatched. The CDR3 is made up of 16 amino acids. Original processing notes: The assay estimated nucleated cells by amplifying reference gene primers. The assay was immunoSEQ multiplex PCR, and TCRdb's table has in-frame clones only and misses some. Clonal size and the V and J genes are those of that table, whereas D and trimming came from the DNA. The sample has under 250,000 clones; roughly 83% are singletons. Ten or more counts support this clone. The gene calls are TRBV29-1 and TRBJ1-2, with TRBD1 matching over 12 bases. This TCR was sampled from a woman in her 70s with active or convalescent COVID-19. The sample consisted of peripheral blood. Written as DNA, the CDR3 is TGCAGCGTTGATCCGGGACAGGGGGCGGTCCCATATGGCTACACCTTC. Translation gives CSVDPGQGAVPYGYTF.